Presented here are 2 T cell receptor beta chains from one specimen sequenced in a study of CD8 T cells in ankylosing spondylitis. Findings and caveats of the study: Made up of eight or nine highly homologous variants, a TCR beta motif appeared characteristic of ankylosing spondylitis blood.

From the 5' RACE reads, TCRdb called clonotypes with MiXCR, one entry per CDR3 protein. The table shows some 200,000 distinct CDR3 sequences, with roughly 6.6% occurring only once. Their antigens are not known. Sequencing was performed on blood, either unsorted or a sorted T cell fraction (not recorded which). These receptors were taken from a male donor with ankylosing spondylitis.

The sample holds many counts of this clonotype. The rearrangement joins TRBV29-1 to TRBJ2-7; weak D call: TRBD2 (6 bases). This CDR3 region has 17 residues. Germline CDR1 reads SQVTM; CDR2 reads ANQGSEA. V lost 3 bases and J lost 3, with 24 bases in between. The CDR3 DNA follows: TGCAGCGTTGAGGGTCATTCCAGAACTGGGGGGATCTACGAGCAGTACTTC. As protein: CSVEGHSRTGGIYEQYF.

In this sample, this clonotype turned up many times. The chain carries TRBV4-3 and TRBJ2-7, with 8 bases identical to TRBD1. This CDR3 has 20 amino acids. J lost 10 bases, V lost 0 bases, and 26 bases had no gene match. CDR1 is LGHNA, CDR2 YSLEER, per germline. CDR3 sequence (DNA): TGCGCCAGCAGCCAAGATCCCGTCGGTAAGGGGTGGACAGGGTCAAAGGACCAGTACTTC. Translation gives CASSQDPVGKGWTGSKDQYF.